This T cell receptor beta chain derives from a study of shared clonotypes between healthy human individuals. Study conclusions and caveats: Shared across a handful of donors were 4% to 5% of the naive CD4 clonotypes.

CDR3 length: 14 residues. Per the germline V gene, CDR1 is SGHNT and CDR2 is YYREEE (reference sequence). V gave up 0 bases and J gave up 6 bases, with 12 bases separating them. In regard to this clone: The antigen is undetermined.

Clones were read by immunoSEQ multiplex PCR, and TCRdb kept only the in-frame ones, dropping some. The top ten clones hold 0.1% to 0.15% of a sample with around 2,000,000 clones, 90% to 95% of them seen once. This receptor was taken from a man aged 18 to 35 in good health. This rearrangement joins TRBV5-4 to TRBJ2-5; D possibly corresponds to TRBD1 (6 bases). The specimen sequenced was naive CD4+ T cells sorted from blood. Subset noted: CD45RA+ positively selected. The DNA of the CDR3 is TGTGCCAGCAGCTTGGGGTCAGGGGTTCAGACCCAGTACTTC. The encoded protein is CASSLGSGVQTQYF.